This T cell receptor beta chain was profiled in a study of T-cell memory formation after mild COVID-19. This clonotype was observed a few times. CDR1 SEHNR and CDR2 FQNEAQ come from the germline V gene (reference sequence). The CDR3 is made up of 15 amino acids. The J segment lost 9 bases and the V segment lost 3 bases, leaving 6 bases of the junction unmatched. In TCRdb, the 5' RACE reads were re-called with MiXCR into one record per CDR3 protein. The sample gives about 470,000 distinct CDR3 sequences, 20% to 30% of which show up once; roughly an eighth is in the top ten. The source is an adult woman who had mild COVID-19 (a few samples of this study predate the infection). Cell type and time point are not known. The sequenced sample was PBMCs or a T cell subset sorted from them (not recorded which). This chain joins TRBV7-9 and TRBJ2-1, with 12 nucleotides matching TRBD2. Written as DNA, the CDR3 is TGTGCCAGCAGCTTCGGGACTAGCGGGTTGGGTGAGCAGTTCTTC. It specifies CASSFGTSGLGEQFF.